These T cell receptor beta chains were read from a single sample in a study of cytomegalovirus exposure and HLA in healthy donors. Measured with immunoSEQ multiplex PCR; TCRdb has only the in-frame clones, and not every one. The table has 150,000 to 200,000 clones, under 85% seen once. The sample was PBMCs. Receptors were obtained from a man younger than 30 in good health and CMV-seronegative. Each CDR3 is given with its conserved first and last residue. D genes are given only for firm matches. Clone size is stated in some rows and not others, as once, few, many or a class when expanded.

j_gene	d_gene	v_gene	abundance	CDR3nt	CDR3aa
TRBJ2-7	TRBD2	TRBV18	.	TGTGCCAGCACGCCTAGCGGGAGATCGGGGGAGCAGTACTTC	CASTPSGRSGEQYF
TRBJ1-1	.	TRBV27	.	TGTGCCAGCAGTCCCTTTAGTGGCACTGAAGCTTTCTTT	CASSPFSGTEAFF
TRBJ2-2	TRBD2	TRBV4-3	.	TGCGCCAGCAGCCACGACCAGACTAGCGGGATTACCGGGGAGCTGTTTTTT	CASSHDQTSGITGELFF
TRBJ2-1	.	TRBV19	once	TGTGCCAGTAGTATGGAGGGAGGAGAGCAGTTCTTC	CASSMEGGEQFF
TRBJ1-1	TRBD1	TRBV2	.	TGTGCCAGCAGTGAAGCGCTTGGGACAGGGAGAAATTTCTTT	CASSEALGTGRNFF
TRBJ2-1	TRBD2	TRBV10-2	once	TGCGCCAGCCGACGCGGGGGGGACAATGAGCAGTTCTTC	CASRRGGDNEQFF
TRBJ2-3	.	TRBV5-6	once	TGTGCCAGCAGCCCTGCGCCAACAGATACGCAGTATTTT	CASSPAPTDTQYF
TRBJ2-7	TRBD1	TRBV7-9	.	TGTGCCAGCAGCCCGCGGACAGGCTACGAGCAGTACTTC	CASSPRTGYEQYF
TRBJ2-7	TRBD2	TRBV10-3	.	TGTGCCATCAGTGCGAGCGGGGGACCCACCTACGAGCAGTACTTC	CAISASGGPTYEQYF
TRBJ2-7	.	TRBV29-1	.	TGCAGCGTTGAAGCAGGGCCGCAGGGGAAGCAGTACTTC	CSVEAGPQGKQYF
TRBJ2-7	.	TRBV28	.	TGTGCCAGCAGTTTAAGAGCCTACGAGCAGTACTTC	CASSLRAYEQYF
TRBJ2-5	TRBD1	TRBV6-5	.	TGTGCCAGCAGTTCCCGACAGGGGGTAAAGACCCAGTACTTC	CASSSRQGVKTQYF
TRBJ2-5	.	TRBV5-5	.	TGTGCCAGCAGCCGCCTTGGACAGCAAGAGACCCAGTACTTC	CASSRLGQQETQYF
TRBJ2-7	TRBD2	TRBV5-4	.	TGTGCCAGCAGCCGCGGGGGACCGAATTACGAGCAGTACTTC	CASSRGGPNYEQYF
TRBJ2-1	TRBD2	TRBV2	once	TGTGCCAGCAGTGAAAGAGCGGGAGGGCTATACAATGAGCAGTTCTTC	CASSERAGGLYNEQFF
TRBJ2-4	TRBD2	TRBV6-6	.	TGTGCCAGCACCCAGAGGCGGGAGGTCAAAAACATTCAGTACTTC	CASTQRREVKNIQYF
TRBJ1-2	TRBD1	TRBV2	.	TGTGCCACCCAAACAGGGGGGGCCTATGGCTACACCTTC	CATQTGGAYGYTF
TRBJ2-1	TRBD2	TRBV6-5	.	TGTGCCAGCAGTCATAGCGGGGGGGCGGATGAGCAGTTCTTC	CASSHSGGADEQFF
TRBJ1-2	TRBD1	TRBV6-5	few	TGTGCCAGCAGCAGGGACAGTAACTATGGCTACACCTTC	CASSRDSNYGYTF
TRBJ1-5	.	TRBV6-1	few	TGTGCCAGCAGCCCTTTACAGGATAGCAATCAGCCCCAGCATTTT	CASSPLQDSNQPQHF
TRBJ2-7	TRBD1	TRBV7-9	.	TGTTCCAGCAGCTTACAGTCCGGACAGGCGAAGCAGTACTTC	CSSSLQSGQAKQYF
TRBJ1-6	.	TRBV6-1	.	TGTGCCAGCAGTGAGTTTGTAGCTCCAAATTCACCCCTCCACTTT	CASSEFVAPNSPLHF
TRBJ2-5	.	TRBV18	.	TGTGCCAGCTCACCATTGCTAACTCAAGAGACCCAGTACTTC	CASSPLLTQETQYF